The TCR beta chain under discussion was sequenced for a study of identical twins. A template switching step contributed a universal primer site, while unique molecular identifiers were present in the cDNA. One entry per CDR3 protein, called by TCRdb with MiXCR from the 5' RACE reads. The table shows just under 650,000 distinct CDR3 sequences, with roughly 7.1% occurring only once. V shed 11 bases and J shed 7 bases, with 36 bases lying between them. The CDR3 consists of 19 residues. Germline V gives CDR1 SGHAT, CDR2 FQNNGV. Healthy Caucasian individuals made up all the donors. These data were also reused for a study on yellow fever vaccine responses in identical twins.

The chain is built from TRBV11-2 and TRBJ2-1, with a weak D call TRBD2 (5 bases). This receptor was obtained from a woman younger than 35 in good health. The sample taken for sequencing was PBMCs. CDR3 region: CAFSLFRRGSPPTGNEQFF. CDR3 coding DNA: TGTGCCTTCAGTTTATTTCGCCGGGGAAGCCCACCAACGGGAAATGAGCAGTTCTTC.